In its sample, the clone carrying this T cell receptor beta chain was seen a few times. Its cognate antigen is unknown. A second PCR of 7 to 11 cycles used a sample-barcoded 5' primer and a J-beta primer mix. From the 5' RACE reads, TCRdb called clonotypes with MiXCR, one entry per CDR3 protein. The sample has about 680,000 distinct CDR3 sequences, about half seen once. The sample belongs to a study of blood T cells in healthy people across ages. Study-level points and caveats: A strong correlation between TCR beta diversity and naive T cell percentage was seen. The fall in TCR beta diversity per million T cells was roughly linear with age. The authors considered diversity estimates from one million T cells to be underestimates.

V lost 3 bases to trimming and J lost 9 bases, with 9 bases between them. CDR1 is ENHRY and CDR2 is SYGVKD in the germline V gene. This CDR3 region has 13 residues. This chain connects TRBV10-3 to TRBJ1-6, with D unresolved. The sequenced sample consisted of blood. This receptor was obtained from a woman aged 55-70 years in good health. The CDR3 region is CAISEYLASPLHF. The DNA of the CDR3 is TGTGCCATCAGTGAATATCTGGCTTCACCCCTCCACTTT.